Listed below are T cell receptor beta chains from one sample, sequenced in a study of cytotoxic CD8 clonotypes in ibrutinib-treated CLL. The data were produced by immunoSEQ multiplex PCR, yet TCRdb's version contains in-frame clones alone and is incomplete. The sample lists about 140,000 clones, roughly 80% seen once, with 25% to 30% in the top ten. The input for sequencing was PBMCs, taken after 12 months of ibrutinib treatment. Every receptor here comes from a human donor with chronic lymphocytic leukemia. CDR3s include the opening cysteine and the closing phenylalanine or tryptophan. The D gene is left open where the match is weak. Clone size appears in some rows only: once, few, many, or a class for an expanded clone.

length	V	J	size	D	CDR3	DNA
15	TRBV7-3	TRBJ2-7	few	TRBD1	CASSSLQPKDRRRSF	TGTGCCAGCAGCTCTTTACAACCGAAGGACAGGCGAAGGTCCTTC
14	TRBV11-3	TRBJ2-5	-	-	CASSKHTGGALLYF	TGTGCCAGCAGCAAACACACCGGGGGTGCACTATTGTACTTC
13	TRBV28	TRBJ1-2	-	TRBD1	CASRRTGMVGYTF	TGTGCCAGCAGACGGACAGGGATGGTTGGCTACACCTTC
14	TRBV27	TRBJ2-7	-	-	CASSLKGSSYEQYF	TGTGCCAGCAGTTTAAAGGGGAGCTCCTACGAGCAGTACTTC
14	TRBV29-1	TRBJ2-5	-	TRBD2	CSVELGGAGETQYF	TGCAGCGTTGAACTCGGGGGGGCCGGAGAGACCCAGTACTTC
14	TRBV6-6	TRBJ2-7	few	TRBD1	CASSYSRQGYEQYF	TGTGCCAGCAGTTACTCACGACAGGGATACGAGCAGTACTTC
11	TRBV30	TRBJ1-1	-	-	CAHSGYTEAFF	TGTGCTCATTCCGGTTACACTGAAGCTTTCTTT
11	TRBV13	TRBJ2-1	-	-	CASSVHDEQFF	TGTGCCAGCAGCGTCCACGATGAGCAGTTCTTC
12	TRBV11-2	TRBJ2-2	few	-	CASSFYTGELFF	TGTGCCAGCAGCTTCTACACCGGGGAGCTGTTTTTT
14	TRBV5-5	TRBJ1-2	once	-	CASSFGPLNYGYTF	TGTGCCAGCAGCTTCGGTCCCTTAAACTATGGCTACACCTTC
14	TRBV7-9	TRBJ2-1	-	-	CASSLAASYNEQFF	TGTGCCAGCAGCTTAGCTGCGAGCTACAATGAGCAGTTCTTC
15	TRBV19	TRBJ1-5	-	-	CASSTPPPGNQPQHF	TGTGCCAGTAGTACCCCGCCGCCCGGCAATCAGCCCCAGCATTTT
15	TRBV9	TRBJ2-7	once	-	CASSPGGTATYEQYF	TGTGCCAGCAGCCCCGGCGGAACAGCGACCTACGAGCAGTACTTC
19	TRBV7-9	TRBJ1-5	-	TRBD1	CASSSSRMMDRERDQPQHF	TGTGCCAGCAGCTCATCACGAATGATGGACAGGGAGAGAGATCAGCCCCAGCATTTT
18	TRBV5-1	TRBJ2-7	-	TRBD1	CASSLAPTGTGFFYEQYF	TGCGCCAGCAGCTTGGCCCCTACCGGGACAGGGTTCTTCTACGAGCAGTACTTC
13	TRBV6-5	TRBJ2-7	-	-	CASTDPNSYEQYF	TGTGCCAGCACGGACCCTAACTCCTACGAGCAGTACTTC
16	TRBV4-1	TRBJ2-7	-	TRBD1	CASSQAGGTGRGEQYF	TGCGCCAGCAGCCAAGCTGGTGGGACAGGACGCGGCGAGCAGTACTTC
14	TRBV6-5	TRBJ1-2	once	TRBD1	CASRAWTGDNGYTF	TGTGCCAGCAGGGCTTGGACAGGGGACAATGGCTACACCTTC
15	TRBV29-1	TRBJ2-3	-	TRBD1	CSVGGTGGGTDTQYF	TGCAGCGTGGGAGGTACAGGGGGAGGCACAGATACGCAGTATTTT
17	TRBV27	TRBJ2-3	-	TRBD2	CASSPHQTGGPADTQYF	TGTGCCAGCAGTCCGCATCAGACGGGGGGGCCAGCGGATACGCAGTATTTT
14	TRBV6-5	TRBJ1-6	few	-	CASSYSVRNSPLHF	TGTGCCAGCAGTTACAGCGTCCGGAATTCACCCCTCCACTTT
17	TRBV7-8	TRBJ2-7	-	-	CASSLEVWGLRLYEQYF	TGTGCCAGCAGCTTAGAGGTTTGGGGACTTCGTCTCTACGAGCAGTACTTC
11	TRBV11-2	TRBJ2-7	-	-	CASSPLYEQYF	TGTGCCAGCAGCCCGCTCTACGAGCAGTACTTC
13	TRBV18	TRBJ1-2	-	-	CASSPPLGGSYTF	TGTGCCAGCTCACCACCGTTGGGGGGTAGCTACACCTTC
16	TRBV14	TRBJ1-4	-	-	CASSQVGGSTNEKLFF	TGTGCCAGCAGCCAAGTGGGGGGTTCAACTAATGAAAAACTGTTTTTT
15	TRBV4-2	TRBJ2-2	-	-	CASSQDWGNTGELFF	TGTGCCAGCAGCCAAGATTGGGGTAACACCGGGGAGCTGTTTTTT
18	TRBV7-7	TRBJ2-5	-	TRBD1	CASSLAVGTGPNQETQYF	TGTGCCAGCAGCCTAGCCGTGGGGACAGGGCCTAACCAAGAGACCCAGTACTTC
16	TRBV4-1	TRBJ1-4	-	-	CASSHMARDRDEKLFF	TGCGCCAGCAGCCACATGGCCCGGGACCGAGATGAAAAACTGTTTTTT
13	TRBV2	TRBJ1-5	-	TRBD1	CASRIGGQQPQHF	TGTGCCAGCAGAATAGGGGGCCAACAGCCCCAGCATTTT
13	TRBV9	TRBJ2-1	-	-	CASSVGLAREQFF	TGTGCCAGCAGCGTAGGGCTAGCCAGGGAGCAGTTCTTC
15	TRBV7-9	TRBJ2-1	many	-	CASSQSRATYNEQFF	TGTGCCAGCAGCCAGTCCCGGGCGACCTACAATGAGCAGTTCTTC
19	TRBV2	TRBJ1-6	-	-	CASSDLIGAVASRNSPLHF	TGTGCCAGCAGTGACCTTATTGGGGCCGTGGCCAGTAGGAATTCACCCCTCCACTTT
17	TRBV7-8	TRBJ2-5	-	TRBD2	CASSSTGLAGGKETQYF	TGTGCCAGCAGCTCTACGGGACTAGCGGGGGGCAAAGAGACCCAGTACTTC
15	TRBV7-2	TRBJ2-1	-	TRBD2	CASSLLAGDINEQFF	TGTGCCAGCAGCTTACTAGCGGGAGATATAAATGAGCAGTTCTTC
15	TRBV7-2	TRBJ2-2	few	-	CASSFRGAGTGELFF	TGTGCCAGCAGCTTCCGGGGCGCGGGCACCGGGGAGCTGTTTTTT
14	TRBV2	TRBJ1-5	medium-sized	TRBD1	CASSEDRGHQPQHF	TGTGCCAGCAGTGAGGACAGGGGTCATCAGCCCCAGCATTTT
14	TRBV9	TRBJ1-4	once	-	CASSVQGSNEKLFF	TGTGCCAGCAGCGTACAGGGTTCTAATGAAAAACTGTTTTTT
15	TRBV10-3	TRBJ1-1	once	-	CAISESGGQNTEAFF	TGTGCCATCAGTGAGTCGGGAGGGCAAAACACTGAAGCTTTCTTT
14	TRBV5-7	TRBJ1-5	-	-	CASSPGRGQGPQHF	TGTGCCAGCAGCCCAGGCCGGGGGCAGGGGCCCCAGCATTTT
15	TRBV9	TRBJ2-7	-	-	CASSVGAEVRYEQYF	TGTGCCAGCAGCGTAGGAGCGGAGGTGAGGTACGAGCAGTACTTC
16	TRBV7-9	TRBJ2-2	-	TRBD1	CASIVGQAINTGELFF	TGTGCCAGCATCGTCGGACAGGCTATCAACACCGGGGAGCTGTTTTTT
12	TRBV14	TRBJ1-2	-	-	CASSRASYGYTF	TGTGCCAGCAGTCGTGCCTCCTATGGCTACACCTTC
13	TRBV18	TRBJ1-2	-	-	CASSPTENYGYTF	TGTGCCAGCTCACCGACAGAAAACTATGGCTACACCTTC
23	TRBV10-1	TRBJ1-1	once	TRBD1	CASSECTHRLHRGRQGGNTEAFF	TGCGCCAGCAGTGAATGTACCCACCGTCTCCACCGTGGTAGACAGGGTGGGAACACTGAAGCTTTCTTT
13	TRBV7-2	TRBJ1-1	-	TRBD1	CASSRQGATEAFF	TGTGCCAGCAGCCGACAGGGGGCGACTGAAGCTTTCTTT
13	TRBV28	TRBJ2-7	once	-	CASRRVSSYEQYF	TGTGCCAGCCGGAGGGTTTCATCGTACGAGCAGTACTTC
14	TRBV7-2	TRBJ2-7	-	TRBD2	CASSLDGGRNEQYF	TGTGCCAGCAGCTTAGACGGGGGGAGAAACGAGCAGTACTTC
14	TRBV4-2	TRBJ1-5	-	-	CASSQTGSNQPQHF	TGTGCCAGCAGCCAAACAGGAAGCAATCAGCCCCAGCATTTT
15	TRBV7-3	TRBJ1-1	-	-	CASRFDRFENTEAFF	TGTGCCAGCAGATTTGACAGGTTTGAGAACACTGAAGCTTTCTTT
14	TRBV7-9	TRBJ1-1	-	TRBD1	CASSLGSGTGGAFF	TGTGCCAGCAGCTTAGGATCCGGGACAGGGGGCGCTTTCTTT
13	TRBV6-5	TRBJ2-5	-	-	CASSSQRRETQYF	TGTGCCAGCAGTTCACAGCGACGAGAGACCCAGTACTTC
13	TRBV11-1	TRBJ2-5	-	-	CASSRSDGETQYF	TGTGCCAGCAGCCGATCGGACGGAGAGACCCAGTACTTC
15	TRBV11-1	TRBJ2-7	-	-	CASSLEATGSYEQYF	TGTGCCAGCAGCTTAGAAGCTACGGGCTCCTACGAGCAGTACTTC
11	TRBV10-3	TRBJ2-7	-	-	CAISPDSEQYF	TGTGCCATCAGCCCGGATAGCGAGCAGTACTTC
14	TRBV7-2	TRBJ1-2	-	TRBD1	CASSQRTGNYGYTF	TGTGCCAGCAGCCAAAGGACAGGGAACTATGGCTACACCTTC